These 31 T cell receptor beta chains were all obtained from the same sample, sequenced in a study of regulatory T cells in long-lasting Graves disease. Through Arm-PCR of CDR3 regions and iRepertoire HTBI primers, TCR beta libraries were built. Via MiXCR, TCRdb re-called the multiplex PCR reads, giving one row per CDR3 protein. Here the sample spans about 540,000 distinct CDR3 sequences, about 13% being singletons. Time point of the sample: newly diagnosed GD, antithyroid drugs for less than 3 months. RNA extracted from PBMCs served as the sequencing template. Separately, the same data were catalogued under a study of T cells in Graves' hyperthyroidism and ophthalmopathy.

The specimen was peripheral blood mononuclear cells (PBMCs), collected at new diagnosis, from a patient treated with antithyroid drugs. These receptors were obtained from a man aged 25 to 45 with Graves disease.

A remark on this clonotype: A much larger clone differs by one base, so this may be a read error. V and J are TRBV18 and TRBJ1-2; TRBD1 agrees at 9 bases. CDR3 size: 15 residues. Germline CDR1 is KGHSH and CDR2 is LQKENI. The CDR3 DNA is TGTACCAGCTCACCAGCGGGACAGGGCCTCTATGGCTACACCTTC. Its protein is CTSSPAGQGLYGYTF.

Here the CDR3 reads CATSRGGAGGRGEQFF. The CDR3, as DNA: TGTGCCACCAGCAGAGGAGGGGCGGGAGGTAGAGGTGAGCAGTTCTTC. V usage is TRBV15 and J usage is TRBJ2-1; TRBD2 matches 8 bases. V was clipped by 1 base and J by 9 bases; unmatched bases: 11. Germline V lookup: CDR1 LNHNV, CDR2 YYDKDF (reference sequence). This CDR3 is built from 16 residues.

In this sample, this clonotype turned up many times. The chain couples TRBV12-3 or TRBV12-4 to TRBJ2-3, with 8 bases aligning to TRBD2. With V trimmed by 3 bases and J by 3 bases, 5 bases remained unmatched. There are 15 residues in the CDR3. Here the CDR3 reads CASSLGLVRTDTQYF. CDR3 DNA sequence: TGTGCCAGCAGTTTGGGACTAGTGCGGACAGATACGCAGTATTTT.

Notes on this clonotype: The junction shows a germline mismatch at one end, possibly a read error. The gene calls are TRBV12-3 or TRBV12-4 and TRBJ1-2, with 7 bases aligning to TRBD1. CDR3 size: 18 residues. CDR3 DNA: TGTGCCAGCAGCGGAAACCCGGGACAGCCGACGCGGAACTATGGCCACACCTTC. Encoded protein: CASSGNPGQPTRNYGHTF.

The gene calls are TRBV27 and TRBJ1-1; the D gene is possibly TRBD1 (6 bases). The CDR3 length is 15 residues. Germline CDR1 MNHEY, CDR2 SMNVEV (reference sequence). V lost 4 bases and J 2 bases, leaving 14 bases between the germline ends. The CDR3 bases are TGTGCCAGCAGTTATCGGTCGGGGGGCAACACTGAAGCTTTCTTT. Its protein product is CASSYRSGGNTEAFF.

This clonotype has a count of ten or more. CDR3 loop: CASDGSLGEQYF. CDR3 nucleotides: TGTGCCAGCGACGGGTCGCTCGGCGAGCAGTACTTC. J is TRBJ2-7 and V is TRBV6-1; D call uncertain. The germline V and J ends were trimmed by 8 bases and 6 bases, with 14 bases remaining between them. CDR1 and CDR2 from the germline V gene are MNHNS and SASEGT. The CDR3 extends over 12 amino acids.

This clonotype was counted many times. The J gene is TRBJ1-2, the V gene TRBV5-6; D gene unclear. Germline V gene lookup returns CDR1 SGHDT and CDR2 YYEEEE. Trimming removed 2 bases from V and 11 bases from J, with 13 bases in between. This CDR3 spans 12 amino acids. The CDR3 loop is CASSFSRGRYTF. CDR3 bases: TGTGCCAGCAGCTTTTCTCGGGGTCGGTACACCTTC. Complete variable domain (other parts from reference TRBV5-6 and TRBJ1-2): DAGVTQSPTHLIKTRGQQVTLRCSPKSGHDTVSWYQQALGQGPQFIFQYYEEEERQRGNFPDRFSGHQFPNYSSELNVNALLLGDSALYLCASSFSRGRYTFGSGTRLTVV.

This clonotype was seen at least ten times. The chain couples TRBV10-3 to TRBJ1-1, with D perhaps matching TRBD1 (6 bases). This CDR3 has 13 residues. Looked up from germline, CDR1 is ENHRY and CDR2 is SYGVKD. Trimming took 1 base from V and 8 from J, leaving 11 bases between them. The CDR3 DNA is TGTGCCATCAGTGAGTTATCCGGGACAGAAGCTTTCTTT. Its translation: CAISELSGTEAFF.

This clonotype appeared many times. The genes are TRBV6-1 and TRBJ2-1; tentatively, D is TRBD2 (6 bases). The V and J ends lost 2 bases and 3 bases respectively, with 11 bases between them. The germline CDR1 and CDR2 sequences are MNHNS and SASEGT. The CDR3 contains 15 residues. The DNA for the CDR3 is TGTGCCAGCAGTGAAATTGGGGACTTCTACAATGAGCAGTTCTTC. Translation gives CASSEIGDFYNEQFF.

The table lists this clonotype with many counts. CDR3 nucleotide sequence: TGCAGCGTGGAATATCTGGCTAGCGGGAGGAATGAGCAGTTCTTC. Translating it yields CSVEYLASGRNEQFF. This sequence joins TRBV29-1 and TRBJ2-1, with TRBD2 matching over 11 bases. The CDR3 totals 15 residues. The V and J ends lost 6 bases and 7 bases, in that order; junction bases with no gene match: 11. CDR1 SQVTM and CDR2 ANQGSEA come from the germline V gene.

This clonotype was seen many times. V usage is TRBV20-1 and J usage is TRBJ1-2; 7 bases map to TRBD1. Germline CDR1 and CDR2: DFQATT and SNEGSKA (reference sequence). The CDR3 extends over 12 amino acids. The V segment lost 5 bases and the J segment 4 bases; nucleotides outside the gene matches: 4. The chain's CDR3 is CSAPGQSYGYTF. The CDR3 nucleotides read TGCAGTGCTCCGGGACAGAGCTATGGCTACACCTTC.

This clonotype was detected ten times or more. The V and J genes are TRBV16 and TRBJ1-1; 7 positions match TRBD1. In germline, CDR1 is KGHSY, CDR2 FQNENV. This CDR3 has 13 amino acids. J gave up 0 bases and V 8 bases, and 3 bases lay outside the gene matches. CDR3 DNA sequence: TGTGCCAGCGCGGGACAGATGAACACTGAAGCTTTCTTT. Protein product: CASAGQMNTEAFF.

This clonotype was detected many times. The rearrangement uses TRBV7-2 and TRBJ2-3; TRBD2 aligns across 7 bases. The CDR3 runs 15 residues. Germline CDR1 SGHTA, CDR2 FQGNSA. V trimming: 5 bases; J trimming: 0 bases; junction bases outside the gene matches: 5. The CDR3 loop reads CASSPSGSSTDTQYF. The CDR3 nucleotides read TGTGCCAGCAGCCCTAGCGGATCCAGCACAGATACGCAGTATTTT.

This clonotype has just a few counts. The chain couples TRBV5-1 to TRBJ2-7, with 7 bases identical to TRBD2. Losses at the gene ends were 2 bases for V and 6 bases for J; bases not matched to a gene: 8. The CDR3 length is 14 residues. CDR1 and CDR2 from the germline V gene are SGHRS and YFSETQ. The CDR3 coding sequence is TGCGCCAGCAGCTTACCGGGGGGATCCAGCGAGCAGTACTTC. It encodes CASSLPGGSSEQYF.

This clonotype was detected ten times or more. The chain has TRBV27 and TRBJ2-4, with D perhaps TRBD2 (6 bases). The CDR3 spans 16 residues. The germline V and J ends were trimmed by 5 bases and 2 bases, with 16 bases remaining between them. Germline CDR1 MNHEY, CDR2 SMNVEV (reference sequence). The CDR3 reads CASSTQTRSTKNIQYF. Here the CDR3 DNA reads TGTGCCAGCAGTACCCAGACTAGAAGTACCAAAAACATTCAGTACTTC.

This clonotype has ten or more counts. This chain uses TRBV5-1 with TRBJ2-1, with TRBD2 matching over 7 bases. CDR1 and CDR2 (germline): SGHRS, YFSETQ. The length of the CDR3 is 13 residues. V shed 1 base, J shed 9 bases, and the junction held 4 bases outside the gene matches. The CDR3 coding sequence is TGCGCCAGCAGCTTGTCGGGAGGCGGTGAGCAGTTCTTC. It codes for CASSLSGGGEQFF. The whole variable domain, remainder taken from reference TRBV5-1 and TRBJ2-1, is KAGVTQTPRYLIKTRGQQVTLSCSPISGHRSVSWYQQTPGQGLQFLFEYFSETQRNKGNFPGRFSGRQFSNSRSEMNVSTLELGDSALYLCASSLSGGGEQFFGPGTRLTVL.

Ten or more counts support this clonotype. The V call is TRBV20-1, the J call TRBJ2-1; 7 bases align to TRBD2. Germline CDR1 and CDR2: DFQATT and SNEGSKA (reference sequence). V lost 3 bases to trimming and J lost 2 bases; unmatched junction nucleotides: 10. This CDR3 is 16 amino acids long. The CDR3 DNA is TGCAGTGCTAGTCCAACGATGCTAGCGGCCTACAATGAGCAGTTCTTC. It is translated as CSASPTMLAAYNEQFF.

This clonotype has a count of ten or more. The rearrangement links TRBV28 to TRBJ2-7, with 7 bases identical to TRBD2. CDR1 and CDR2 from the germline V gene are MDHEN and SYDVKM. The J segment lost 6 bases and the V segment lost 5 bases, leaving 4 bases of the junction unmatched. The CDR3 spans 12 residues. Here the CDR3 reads CASSQLASEQYF. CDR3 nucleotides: TGTGCCAGCAGTCAACTAGCGAGCGAGCAGTACTTC.

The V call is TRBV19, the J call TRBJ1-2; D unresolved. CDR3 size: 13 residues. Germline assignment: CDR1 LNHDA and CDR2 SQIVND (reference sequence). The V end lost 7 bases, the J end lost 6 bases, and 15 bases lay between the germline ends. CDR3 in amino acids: CASTKEYMDGYTF. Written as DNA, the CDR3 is TGTGCCAGTACCAAGGAGTACATGGATGGCTACACCTTC.

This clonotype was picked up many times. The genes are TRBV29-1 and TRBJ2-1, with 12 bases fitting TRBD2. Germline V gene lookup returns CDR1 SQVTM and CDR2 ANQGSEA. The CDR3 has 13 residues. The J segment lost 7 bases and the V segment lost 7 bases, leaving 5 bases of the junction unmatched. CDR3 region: CSAEGTSGNEQFF. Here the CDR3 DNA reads TGCAGCGCTGAGGGGACTAGCGGGAATGAGCAGTTCTTC.

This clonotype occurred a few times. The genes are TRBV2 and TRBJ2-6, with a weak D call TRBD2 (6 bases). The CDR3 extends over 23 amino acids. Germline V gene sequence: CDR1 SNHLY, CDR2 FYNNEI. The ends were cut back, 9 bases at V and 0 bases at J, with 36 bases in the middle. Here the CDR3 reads CARLSWFLRGVPGLCSGANVLTF. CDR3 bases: TGTGCCAGGCTCAGCTGGTTTTTGCGGGGAGTCCCCGGGCTGTGCTCTGGGGCCAACGTCCTGACTTTC.

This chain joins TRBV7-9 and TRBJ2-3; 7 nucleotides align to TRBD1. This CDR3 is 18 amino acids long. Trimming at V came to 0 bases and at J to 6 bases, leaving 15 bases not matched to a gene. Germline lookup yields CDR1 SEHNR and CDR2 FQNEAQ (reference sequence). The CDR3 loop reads CASSLARAGGNRWDTQYF. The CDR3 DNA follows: TGTGCCAGCAGCTTAGCTCGGGCAGGGGGAAATCGGTGGGATACGCAGTATTTT.

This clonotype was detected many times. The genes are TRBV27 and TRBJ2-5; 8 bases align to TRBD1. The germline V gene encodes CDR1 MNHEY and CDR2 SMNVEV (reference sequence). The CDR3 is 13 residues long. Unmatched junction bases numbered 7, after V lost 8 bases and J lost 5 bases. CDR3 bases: TGTGCCAGCGGCTCGGACAGGGATGAGACCCAGTACTTC. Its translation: CASGSDRDETQYF.

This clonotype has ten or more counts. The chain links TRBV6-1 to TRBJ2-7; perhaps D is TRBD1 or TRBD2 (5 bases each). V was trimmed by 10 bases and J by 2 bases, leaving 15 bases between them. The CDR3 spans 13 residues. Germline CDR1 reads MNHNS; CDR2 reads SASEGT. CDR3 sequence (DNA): TGTGCCACCTTTGGGGACGGGACCTACGAGCAGTACTTC. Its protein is CATFGDGTYEQYF.

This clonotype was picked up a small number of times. The CDR3 DNA follows: TGCAGCGTTGAGACTAGCGGGAGTTCTAGCACAGATACGCAGTATTTT. Its translation is CSVETSGSSSTDTQYF. The chain carries TRBV29-1 and TRBJ2-3; 12 positions match TRBD2. The length of the CDR3 is 16 residues. The V gene end was trimmed by 3 bases and the J gene end by 0 bases; junction bases not matched to a gene: 4. Germline loops: CDR1 SQVTM, CDR2 ANQGSEA.

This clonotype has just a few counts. The chain's CDR3 is CATKTGAGGTGELFF. CDR3 DNA: TGTGCCACTAAAACAGGGGCGGGCGGCACCGGGGAGCTGTTTTTT. V gene TRBV5-4 combines with J gene TRBJ2-2; TRBD1 agrees at 7 bases. This CDR3 is built from 15 residues. The ends lost 9 bases at V and 4 bases at J; junction bases unmatched: 12. From germline, CDR1 is SGHNT and CDR2 YYREEE (reference sequence).

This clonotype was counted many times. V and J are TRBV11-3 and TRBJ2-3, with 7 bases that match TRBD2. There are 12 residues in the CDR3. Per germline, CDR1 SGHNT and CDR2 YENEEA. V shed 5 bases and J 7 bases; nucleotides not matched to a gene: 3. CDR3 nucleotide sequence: TGTGCCAGCAGCGAAGCGGGACATACGCAGTATTTT. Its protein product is CASSEAGHTQYF.

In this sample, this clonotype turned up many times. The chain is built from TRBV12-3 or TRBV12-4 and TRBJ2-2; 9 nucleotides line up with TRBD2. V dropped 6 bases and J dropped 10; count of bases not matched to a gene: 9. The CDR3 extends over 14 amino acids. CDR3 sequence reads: CASRTSGGGMELFF. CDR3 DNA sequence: TGTGCCAGCAGGACTAGCGGTGGCGGGATGGAGCTGTTTTTT.

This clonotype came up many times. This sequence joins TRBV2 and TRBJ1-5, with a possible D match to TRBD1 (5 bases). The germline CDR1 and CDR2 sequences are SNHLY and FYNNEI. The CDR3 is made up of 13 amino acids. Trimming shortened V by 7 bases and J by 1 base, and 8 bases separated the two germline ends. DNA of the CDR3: TGTGCCAGCAAAGGGGACAGCAATCAGCCCCAGCATTTT. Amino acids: CASKGDSNQPQHF.

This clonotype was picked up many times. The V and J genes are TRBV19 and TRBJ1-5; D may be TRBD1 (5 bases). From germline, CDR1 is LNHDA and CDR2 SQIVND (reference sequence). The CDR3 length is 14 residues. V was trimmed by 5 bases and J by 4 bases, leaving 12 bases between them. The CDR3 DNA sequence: TGTGCCAGTAGTCGTGGGACGCCAAATCAGCCCCAGCATTTT. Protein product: CASSRGTPNQPQHF.

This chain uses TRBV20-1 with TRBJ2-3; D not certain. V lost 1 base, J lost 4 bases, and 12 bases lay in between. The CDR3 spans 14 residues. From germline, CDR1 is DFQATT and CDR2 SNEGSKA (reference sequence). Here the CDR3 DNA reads TGCAGTGCTAGAGCTTACTATACGGCAGATACGCAGTATTTT. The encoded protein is CSARAYYTADTQYF.